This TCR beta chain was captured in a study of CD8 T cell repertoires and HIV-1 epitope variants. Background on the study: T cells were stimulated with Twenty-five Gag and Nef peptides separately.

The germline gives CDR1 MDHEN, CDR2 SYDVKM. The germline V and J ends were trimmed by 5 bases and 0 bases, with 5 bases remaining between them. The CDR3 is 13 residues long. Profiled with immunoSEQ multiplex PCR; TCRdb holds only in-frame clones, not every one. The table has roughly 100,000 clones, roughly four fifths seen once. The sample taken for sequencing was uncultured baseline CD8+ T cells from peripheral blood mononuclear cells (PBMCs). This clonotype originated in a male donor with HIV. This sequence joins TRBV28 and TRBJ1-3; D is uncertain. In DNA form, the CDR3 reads TGTGCCAGCAGTGGCCCCTCTGGAAACACCATATATTTT. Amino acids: CASSGPSGNTIYF.